This T cell receptor beta chain was identified in a study of cytomegalovirus exposure and HLA in healthy donors. Broader study findings: A later examination showed that TCR association rates differed by HLA locus, with DRB1 most and HLA-C fewest.

As for this clone: Its antigen is currently unknown.

It was with 60 Vbeta and 13 Jbeta primers that the PCR ran. Produced via immunoSEQ multiplex PCR; TCRdb's table is partial and in-frame only. Of about 120,000 clones in the sample, around 75% were seen once. The donors (healthy individuals) were bone marrow donors. This TCR derives from a man aged 30 to 45 in good health and CMV-seronegative. Material for sequencing was PBMCs.

CDR3 bases: TGCGCCAGCAGCCCGGGACTAGCGGGGGCCCCGAACCACTTATACGAGCAGTACTTC. Translating gives CASSPGLAGAPNHLYEQYF. The chain joins TRBV5-1 to TRBJ2-7, with 14 bases identical to TRBD2. V was pared by 4 bases and J by 4 bases, with 16 bases of the junction left unmatched. CDR3 length: 19 amino acids. CDR1 is SGHRS, CDR2 YFSETQ, per germline.